This T cell receptor (beta chain) was recorded in a study of human T cells and chemical hapten exposure. Study results and caveats: TCRs at high frequency, those above 1 in 1000, did not change with DPC sensitization.

On this clonotype itself: Its target is not known.

CDR1 is SQVTM and CDR2 is ANQGSEA in the germline V gene. V gave up 6 bases and J gave up 3 bases, with 15 bases separating them. The CDR3 has 14 amino acids. Described time point: patch test 3, about 24 weeks after DPC sensitization. Described treatment: therapeutic diphenylcyclopropenone sensitization with weekly scalp DPC. The donor pool consisted of alopecia patients aged 18 to 70 years, considered suitable for DPC. Each CDR3 protein is one row after TCRdb ran MiXCR on the RACE reads. This table has 75,000 to 90,000 distinct CDR3 sequences, approximately 11% appearing once. This TCR derives from a woman between 45 and 60 years old with alopecia areata. Some clones in this sample may be carry-over from other donors' samples. V and J are TRBV29-1 and TRBJ1-3, with a possible D match to TRBD1 (6 bases). The sample consisted of whole blood, taken in connection with sensitization to the hapten diphenylcyclopropenone (DPC). The CDR3 nucleotides are TGCAGCGTGGCAAGCAGGGGAAGTGGAAACACCATATATTTT. This sequence encodes CSVASRGSGNTIYF.